These T cell receptor beta chains were read from a single sample in a study of PD-1 blockade in classical Hodgkin lymphoma. Assay: immunoSEQ multiplex PCR; the TCRdb copy retains only in-frame clones and omits some. This sample has more than 60,000 clones; around nine tenths occur once, and the top ten carry 9.7%. The material sequenced was peripheral blood mononuclear cells (PBMCs), taken at baseline. The receptors originated from a human donor with classical Hodgkin lymphoma. The conserved cysteine and the conserved F or W are not part of the CDR3 here. Fields, in order: J gene, D gene, V gene, CDR3 protein. The D gene is left open where the match is weak.

TRBJ1-4 TRBD1 TRBV2 ASADRNEKLF
TRBJ2-3 - TRBV5-4 ASSLASATDTQY
TRBJ1-2 TRBD1 TRBV6-5 ASSYSGTGIYGYT
TRBJ2-3 TRBD2 TRBV6-6 ASSSIAGVGDTQY
TRBJ2-1 - TRBV10-3 AISESWANEQF
TRBJ1-3 TRBD1 TRBV11-2 ASSLAGTGRTSSGNTIY
TRBJ1-5 - TRBV5-5 ASRPTYNQPQH
TRBJ2-2 - TRBV27 ASSRLEGYTGELF
TRBJ2-3 - TRBV2 ASSEGGTLSTDTQY
TRBJ2-1 TRBD1 TRBV6-1 ASSDSQTGRNEQF
TRBJ2-1 TRBD2 TRBV7-2 ASSLALAGSYNEQF
TRBJ2-7 - TRBV9 ASSVMDGTYEQY
TRBJ2-1 TRBD2 TRBV6-6 ASSYWEGPGNEQF
TRBJ1-2 - TRBV7-2 ASSSGGVYGYT
TRBJ1-6 - TRBV5-1 ASSGQGKGSPLH
TRBJ1-6 - TRBV6-5 ASSYSGGNRSPLH
TRBJ2-3 - TRBV15 ATSRVGGPTDTQY
TRBJ2-7 TRBD2 TRBV5-1 ASSLASGVYEQY
TRBJ2-1 - TRBV9 ASSTRGENEQF
TRBJ2-7 TRBD1 TRBV5-6 ASSENRGRYEQY
TRBJ2-1 - TRBV7-9 ASSLTSRNEQF
TRBJ2-1 - TRBV4-1 ASSQGQGGSYNEQF
TRBJ2-3 - TRBV28 ASRLPGPTGTDTQY
TRBJ2-1 - TRBV29-1 SVRERSLTYNEQF
TRBJ2-2 - TRBV19 ASSPAYGGNTGELF
TRBJ2-1 - TRBV5-4 ASSLEDMNEQF
TRBJ2-7 TRBD1 TRBV5-1 ASSGRDRGRSEQY
TRBJ2-3 TRBD2 TRBV13 ASSPGLAGGRGTDTQY
TRBJ1-4 - TRBV2 ASSEVGSLNEKLF
TRBJ2-3 TRBD1 TRBV4-1 ASSQERGPGGDTQY
TRBJ2-5 - TRBV7-9 ASSPRTPQETQY
TRBJ2-3 TRBD1 TRBV9 ASSVGARDSNTDTQY
TRBJ1-5 TRBD1 TRBV7-9 ASSSSDRGGNQPQH
TRBJ2-5 - TRBV23-1 ASSQGSGQPETQY
TRBJ2-2 TRBD1 TRBV18 ASSPFRTGDSGELF
TRBJ2-1 - TRBV7-2 ASSVQRLDEQF
TRBJ2-7 TRBD2 TRBV13 ASSLYPSGRMDEQY
TRBJ2-2 - TRBV6-6 ASKATGTANTGELF